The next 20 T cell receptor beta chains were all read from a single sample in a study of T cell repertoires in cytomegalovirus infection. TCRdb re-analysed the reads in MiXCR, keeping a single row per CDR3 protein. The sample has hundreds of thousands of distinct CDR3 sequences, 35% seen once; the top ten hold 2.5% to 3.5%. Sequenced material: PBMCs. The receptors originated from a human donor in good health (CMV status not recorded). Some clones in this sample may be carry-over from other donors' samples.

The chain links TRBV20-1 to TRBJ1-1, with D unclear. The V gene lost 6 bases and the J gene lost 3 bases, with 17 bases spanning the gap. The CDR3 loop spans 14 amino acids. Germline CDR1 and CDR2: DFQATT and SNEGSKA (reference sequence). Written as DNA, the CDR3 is TGCAGTGCAGCTAGGGCGGTTGATTACACTGAAGCTTTCTTT. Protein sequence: CSAARAVDYTEAFF.

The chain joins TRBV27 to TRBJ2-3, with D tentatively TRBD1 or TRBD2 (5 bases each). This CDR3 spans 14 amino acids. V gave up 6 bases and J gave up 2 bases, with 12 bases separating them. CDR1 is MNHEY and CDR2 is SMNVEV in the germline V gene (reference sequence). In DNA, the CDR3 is TGTGCCAGCAGCCCCCCGGGACCCACAGATACGCAGTATTTT. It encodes CASSPPGPTDTQYF.

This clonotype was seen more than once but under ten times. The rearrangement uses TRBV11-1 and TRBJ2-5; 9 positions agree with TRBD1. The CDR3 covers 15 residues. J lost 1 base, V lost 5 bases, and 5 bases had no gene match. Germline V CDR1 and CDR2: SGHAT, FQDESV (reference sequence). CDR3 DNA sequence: TGTGCCAGCAGCCTGGACAGGGGTCCCCAAGAGACCCAGTACTTC. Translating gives CASSLDRGPQETQYF.

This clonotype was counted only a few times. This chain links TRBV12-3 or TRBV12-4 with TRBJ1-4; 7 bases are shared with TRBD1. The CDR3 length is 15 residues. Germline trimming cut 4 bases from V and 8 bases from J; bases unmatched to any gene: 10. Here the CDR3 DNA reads TGTGCCAGCAGTTCCTACAGGGGCGGGCGCGAAAAACTGTTTTTT. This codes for CASSSYRGGREKLFF.

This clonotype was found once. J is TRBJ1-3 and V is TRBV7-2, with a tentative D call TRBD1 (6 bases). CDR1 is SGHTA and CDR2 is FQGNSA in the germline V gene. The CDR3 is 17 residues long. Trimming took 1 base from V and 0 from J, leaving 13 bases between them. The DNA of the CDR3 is TGTGCCAGCAGCTTAGGAACACAGGGACCCTCTGGAAACACCATATATTTT. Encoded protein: CASSLGTQGPSGNTIYF.

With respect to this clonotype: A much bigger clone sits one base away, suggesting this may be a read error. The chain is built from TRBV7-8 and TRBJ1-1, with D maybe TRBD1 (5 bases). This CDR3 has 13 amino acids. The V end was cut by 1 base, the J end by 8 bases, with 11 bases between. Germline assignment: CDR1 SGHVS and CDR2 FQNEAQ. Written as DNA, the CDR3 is TGTGCCAGCAGCTTAGGGAGATGGGGGGAAGCTTTCTTT. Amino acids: CASSLGRWGEAFF.

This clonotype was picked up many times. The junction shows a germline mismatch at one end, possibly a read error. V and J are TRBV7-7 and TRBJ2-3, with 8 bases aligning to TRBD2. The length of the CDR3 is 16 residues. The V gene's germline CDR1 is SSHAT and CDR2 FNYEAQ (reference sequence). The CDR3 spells CASSPKLAAGTDTQYF. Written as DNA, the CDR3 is TGTGCTAGCAGCCCGAAACTAGCGGCGGGCACAGATACGCAGTATTTT. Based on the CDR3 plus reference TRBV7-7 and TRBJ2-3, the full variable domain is GAGVSQSPRYKVTKRGQDVTLRCDPISSHATLYWYQQALGQGPEFLTYFNYEAQPDKSGLPSDRFSAERPEGSISTLTIQRTEQRDSAMYRCASSPKLAAGTDTQYFGPGTRLTVL.

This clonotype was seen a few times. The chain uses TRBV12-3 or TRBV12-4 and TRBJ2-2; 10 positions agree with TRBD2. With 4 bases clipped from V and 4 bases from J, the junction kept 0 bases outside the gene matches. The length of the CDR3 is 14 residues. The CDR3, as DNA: TGTGCCAGCAGTTCTAGCGGGAGCACCGGGGAGCTGTTTTTT. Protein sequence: CASSSSGSTGELFF.

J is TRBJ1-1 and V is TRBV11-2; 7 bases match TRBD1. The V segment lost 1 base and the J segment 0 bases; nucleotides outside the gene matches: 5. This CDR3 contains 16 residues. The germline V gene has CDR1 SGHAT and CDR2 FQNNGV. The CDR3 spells CASSLVPGGMNTEAFF. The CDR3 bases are TGTGCCAGCAGCTTAGTCCCAGGGGGGATGAACACTGAAGCTTTCTTT.

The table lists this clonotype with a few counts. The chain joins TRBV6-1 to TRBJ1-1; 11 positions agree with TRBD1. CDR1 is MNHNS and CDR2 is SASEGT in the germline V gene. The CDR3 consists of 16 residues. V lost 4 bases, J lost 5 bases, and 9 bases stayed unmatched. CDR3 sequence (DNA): TGTGCCAGCAGTGGGTGGACAGGGGGCGCAGGGACTGAAGCTTTCTTT. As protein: CASSGWTGGAGTEAFF.

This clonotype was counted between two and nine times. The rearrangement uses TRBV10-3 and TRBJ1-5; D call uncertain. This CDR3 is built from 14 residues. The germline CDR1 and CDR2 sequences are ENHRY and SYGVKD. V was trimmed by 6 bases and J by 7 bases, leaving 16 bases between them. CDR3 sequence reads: CAISQSGMGQPQHF. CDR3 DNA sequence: TGTGCCATCAGCCAGTCCGGGATGGGGCAGCCCCAGCATTTT.

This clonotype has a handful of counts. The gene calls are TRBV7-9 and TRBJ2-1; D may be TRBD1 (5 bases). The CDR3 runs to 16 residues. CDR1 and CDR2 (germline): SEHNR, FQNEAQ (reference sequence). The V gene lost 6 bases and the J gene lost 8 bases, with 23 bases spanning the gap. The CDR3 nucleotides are TGTGCCAGCAGAGGGGCAGTGGGGTTGAGTGGTGATGAGCAGTTCTTC. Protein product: CASRGAVGLSGDEQFF.

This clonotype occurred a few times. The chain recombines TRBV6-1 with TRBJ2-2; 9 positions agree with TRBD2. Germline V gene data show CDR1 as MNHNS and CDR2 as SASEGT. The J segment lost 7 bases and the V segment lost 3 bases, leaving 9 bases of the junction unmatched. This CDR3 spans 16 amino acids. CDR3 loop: CASSEVAGGEDGELFF. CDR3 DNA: TGTGCCAGCAGTGAGGTGGCGGGGGGGGAGGACGGGGAGCTGTTTTTT.

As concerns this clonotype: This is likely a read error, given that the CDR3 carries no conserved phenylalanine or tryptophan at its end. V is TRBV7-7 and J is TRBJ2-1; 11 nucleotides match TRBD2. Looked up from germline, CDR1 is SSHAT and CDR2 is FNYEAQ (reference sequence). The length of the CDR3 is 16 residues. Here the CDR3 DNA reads TGTGCTAGCAGCTTAAGACTAGCGGGGTCCCTCAATGAGCAGTTCTTA. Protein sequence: CASSLRLAGSLNEQFL.

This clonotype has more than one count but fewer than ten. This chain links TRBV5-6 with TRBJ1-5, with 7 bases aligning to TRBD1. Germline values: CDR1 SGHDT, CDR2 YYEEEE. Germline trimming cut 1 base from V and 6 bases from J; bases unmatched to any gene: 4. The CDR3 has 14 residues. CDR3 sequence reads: CASSLYRGAQPQHF. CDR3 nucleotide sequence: TGTGCCAGCAGCTTGTACAGGGGTGCTCAGCCCCAGCATTTT.

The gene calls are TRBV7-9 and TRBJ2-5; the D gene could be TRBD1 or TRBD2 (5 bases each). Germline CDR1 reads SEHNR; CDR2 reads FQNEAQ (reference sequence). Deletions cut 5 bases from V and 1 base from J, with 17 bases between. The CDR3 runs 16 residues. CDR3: CASSLRDLESQETQYF. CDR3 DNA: TGTGCCAGCAGCCTCCGGGACCTTGAGTCCCAAGAGACCCAGTACTTC.

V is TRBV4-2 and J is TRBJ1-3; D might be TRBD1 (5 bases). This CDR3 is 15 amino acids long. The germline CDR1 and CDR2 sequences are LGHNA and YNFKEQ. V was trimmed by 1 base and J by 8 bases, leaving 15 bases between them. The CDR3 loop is CASSQAGGDADTIYF. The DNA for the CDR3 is TGTGCCAGCAGCCAAGCGGGGGGGGATGCGGACACCATATATTTT.

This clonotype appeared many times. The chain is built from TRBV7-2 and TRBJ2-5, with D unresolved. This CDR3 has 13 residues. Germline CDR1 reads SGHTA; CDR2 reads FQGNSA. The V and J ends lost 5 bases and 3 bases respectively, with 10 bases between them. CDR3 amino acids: CASSLAEKETQYF. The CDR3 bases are TGTGCCAGCAGCCTGGCGGAAAAAGAGACCCAGTACTTC.

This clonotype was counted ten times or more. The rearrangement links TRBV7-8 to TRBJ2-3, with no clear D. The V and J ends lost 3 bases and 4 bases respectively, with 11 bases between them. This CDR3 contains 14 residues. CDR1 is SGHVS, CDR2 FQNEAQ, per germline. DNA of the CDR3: TGTGCCAGCAGCTTCAATAGGGAATCAGATACGCAGTATTTT. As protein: CASSFNRESDTQYF.

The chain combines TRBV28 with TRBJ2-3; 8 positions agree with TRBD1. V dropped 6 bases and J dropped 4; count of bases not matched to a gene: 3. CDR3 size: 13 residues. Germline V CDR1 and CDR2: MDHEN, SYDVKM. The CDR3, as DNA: TGTGCCAGCAGGCCAGGGGGCGCAGATACGCAGTATTTT. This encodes CASRPGGADTQYF.